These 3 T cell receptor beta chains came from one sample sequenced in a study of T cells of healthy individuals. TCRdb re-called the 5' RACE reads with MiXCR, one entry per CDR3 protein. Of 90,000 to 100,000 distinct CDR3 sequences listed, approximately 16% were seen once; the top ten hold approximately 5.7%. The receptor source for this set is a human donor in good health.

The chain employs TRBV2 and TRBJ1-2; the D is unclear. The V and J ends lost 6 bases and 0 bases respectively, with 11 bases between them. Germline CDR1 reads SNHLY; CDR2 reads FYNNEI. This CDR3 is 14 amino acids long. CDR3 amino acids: CASRGTRANYGYTF. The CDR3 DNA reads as TGTGCCAGCAGGGGAACTAGGGCTAACTATGGCTACACCTTC.

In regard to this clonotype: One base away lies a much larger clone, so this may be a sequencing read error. The CDR3 DNA reads as TGTGCCAGCAGTTCAGCACAGCCCATTAATGAAAAACTGTTTTTT. This translates into CASSSAQPINEKLFF. The chain has TRBV27 and TRBJ1-4; D is ambiguous. Germline values: CDR1 MNHEY, CDR2 SMNVEV (reference sequence). The CDR3 extends over 15 amino acids. V was trimmed by 4 bases and J by 4 bases, leaving 13 bases between them.

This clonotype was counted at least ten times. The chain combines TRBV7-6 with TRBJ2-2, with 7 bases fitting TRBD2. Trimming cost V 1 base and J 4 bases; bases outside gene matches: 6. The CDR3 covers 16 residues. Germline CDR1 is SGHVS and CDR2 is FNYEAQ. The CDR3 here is CASSLGGRALTGELFF. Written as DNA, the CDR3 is TGTGCCAGCAGCTTAGGGGGGAGGGCCCTCACCGGGGAGCTGTTTTTT.